The next 10 T cell receptor beta chains were all read from a single sample in a study of T cell responses to AZD1222 COVID-19 vaccine. Assay: immunoSEQ multiplex PCR; the TCRdb copy retains only in-frame clones and omits some. The sample consists of about 150,000 clones, 90% of them appearing once. The sequencing here drew on peripheral blood, taken on day 0 of AZD1222 vaccination. These receptors all come from an adult in good health.

CDR3 DNA sequence: TGCGCCAGCAGGGGGGAGGCTCATGAAAAACTGTTTTTT. As protein: CASRGEAHEKLFF. This chain connects TRBV5-1 to TRBJ1-4, with D tentatively TRBD1 (5 bases). Per the germline V gene, CDR1 is SGHRS and CDR2 is YFSETQ. V was clipped by 5 bases and J by 6 bases, with 11 bases between them. This CDR3 has 13 amino acids.

CDR3 protein: CASSEFGAGSGGELFF. CDR3 DNA sequence: TGTGCCAGCAGTGAATTCGGGGCAGGATCCGGCGGGGAGCTGTTTTTT. This sequence joins TRBV25-1 and TRBJ2-2; D is tentatively TRBD1 or TRBD2 (5 bases each). The CDR3 has 16 amino acids. Germline CDR1 and CDR2: MGHDK and SYGVNS. V gave up 1 base and J gave up 7 bases, with 16 bases separating them.

The V gene is TRBV11-1, the J gene TRBJ1-1; D is undetermined. The CDR3 extends over 16 amino acids. Germline-derived CDR1 and CDR2 are SGHAT and FQDESV (reference sequence). V lost 3 bases to trimming and J lost 0 bases, with 14 bases between them. The CDR3 loop reads CASSLGSFLVNTEAFF. CDR3 nucleotide sequence: TGTGCCAGCAGCTTGGGCAGCTTTCTTGTGAACACTGAAGCTTTCTTT.

This sequence joins TRBV6-2 or TRBV6-3 and TRBJ2-7; D is perhaps TRBD1 or TRBD2 (5 bases each). The ends were cut back, 2 bases at V and 5 bases at J, with 10 bases in the middle. The germline gives CDR1 MNHEY, CDR2 SVGEGT. CDR3 length: 13 amino acids. The CDR3 DNA is TGTGCCAGCAGTTACCTGGGGACGAACGAGCAGTACTTC. It specifies CASSYLGTNEQYF.

The V and J genes are TRBV29-1 and TRBJ1-4; 7 nucleotides match TRBD1. This CDR3 is 14 amino acids long. J lost 5 bases, V lost 7 bases, and 10 bases had no gene match. Germline assignment: CDR1 SQVTM and CDR2 ANQGSEA. This CDR3 reads CSGLTRGPNEKLFF. CDR3 sequence (DNA): TGCAGCGGCCTAACGAGGGGGCCGAATGAAAAACTGTTTTTT.

The genes are TRBV5-1 and TRBJ2-7; D is unclear. Germline CDR1 reads SGHRS; CDR2 reads YFSETQ. This CDR3 is 14 amino acids long. Deletions cut 1 base from V and 2 bases from J, with 10 bases between. The DNA for the CDR3 is TGCGCCAGCAGCTTGTACGGGCCACCCTACGAGCAGTACTTC. Translation: CASSLYGPPYEQYF.

The V call is TRBV19, the J call TRBJ1-2; no reliable D call. Deletions cut 5 bases from V and 1 base from J, with 14 bases between. CDR1 is LNHDA and CDR2 is SQIVND in the germline V gene (reference sequence). The CDR3 loop spans 15 amino acids. CDR3 DNA sequence: TGTGCCAGTAGTGGTTTGGCAGCAAATAACTATGGCTACACCTTC. Its translation: CASSGLAANNYGYTF. The variable domain in full, completed from reference TRBV19 and TRBJ1-2, reads DGGITQSPKYLFRKEGQNVTLSCEQNLNHDAMYWYRQDPGQGLRLIYYSQIVNDFQKGDIAEGYSVSREKKESFPLTVTSAQKNPTAFYLCASSGLAANNYGYTFGSGTRLTVV.

The CDR3 region is CASSFDRDQPQHF. The CDR3 nucleotides read TGTGCCAGCAGCTTTGACCGGGATCAGCCCCAGCATTTT. This chain connects TRBV7-2 to TRBJ1-5; no clear D. The CDR3 runs to 13 residues. Trimming pared 3 bases from V and 5 bases from J, leaving 8 bases between. CDR1 and CDR2 from the germline V gene are SGHTA and FQGNSA.

With regard to this clone: The sample holds other DNA sequences that translate to the same CDR3. The gene calls are TRBV19 and TRBJ2-1; 9 bases fit TRBD2. Unmatched junction bases numbered 3, after V lost 3 bases and J lost 0 bases. This CDR3 comprises 16 residues. Germline V gene lookup returns CDR1 LNHDA and CDR2 SQIVND (reference sequence). The chain's CDR3 is CASSIVAGDSYNEQFF. In DNA, the CDR3 is TGTGCCAGTAGTATTGTAGCGGGAGACTCCTACAATGAGCAGTTCTTC.

The gene calls are TRBV27 and TRBJ1-2; 8 bases match TRBD1. The CDR3 has 14 amino acids. J was trimmed by 8 bases and V by 8 bases; bases with no gene match: 13. Germline CDR1 is MNHEY and CDR2 is SMNVEV (reference sequence). As DNA, the CDR3 is TGTGCCAGCGCCACTACCGGGACAGGTCGAGGCTACACCTTC. Amino acid sequence: CASATTGTGRGYTF.